A single TCR beta chain is shown here with its context. As yet, its antigen is unknown. Germline trimming cut 2 bases from V and 2 bases from J; bases unmatched to any gene: 4. The CDR3 length is 15 residues. Per the germline V gene, CDR1 is SGHRS and CDR2 is YFSETQ. The data originate from a study of T cell responses to AZD1222 COVID-19 vaccine. Background on the study: Analysis merged second doses at about 4 or about 12 weeks. The study's findings and limits: Reportedly, nearly half the spike-specific TCRs target unmutated variant regions.

Repertoires were generated with immunoSEQ multiplex PCR, while TCRdb's copy carries only in-frame clones and drops some. The data show 150,000 to 200,000 clones, just over 85% seen once. The chain joins TRBV5-1 to TRBJ2-5; 9 bases are a match to TRBD1. The source material was peripheral blood, sampled on day 0 of AZD1222 vaccination. The receptor's source is an adult in good health. This chain's CDR3 is CASSFRQGVQETQYF. The CDR3 nucleotides read TGCGCCAGCAGCTTCCGACAGGGGGTACAAGAGACCCAGTACTTC.